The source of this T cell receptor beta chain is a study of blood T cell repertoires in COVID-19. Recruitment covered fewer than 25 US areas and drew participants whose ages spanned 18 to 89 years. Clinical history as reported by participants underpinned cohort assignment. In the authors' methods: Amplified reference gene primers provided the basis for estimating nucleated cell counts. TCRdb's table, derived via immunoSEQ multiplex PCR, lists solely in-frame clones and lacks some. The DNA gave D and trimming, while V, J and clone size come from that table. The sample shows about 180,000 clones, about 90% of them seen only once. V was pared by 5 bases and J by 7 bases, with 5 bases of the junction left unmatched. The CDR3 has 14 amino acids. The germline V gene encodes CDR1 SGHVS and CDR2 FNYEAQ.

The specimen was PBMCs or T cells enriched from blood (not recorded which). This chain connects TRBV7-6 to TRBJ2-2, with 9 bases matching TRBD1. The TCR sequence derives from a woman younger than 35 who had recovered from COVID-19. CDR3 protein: CASSPGQGSGELFF. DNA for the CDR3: TGTGCCAGCAGCCCGGGACAGGGTAGCGGGGAGCTGTTTTTT.